This passage covers 23 T cell receptor beta chains from one sample sequenced in a study of metastatic and nonmetastatic thyroid tumors. TCRdb re-called the PCR reads through MiXCR. This sample has about 16,000 clones, with roughly 25% found just once. All patients were treatment-naive before thyroid surgery. The material sequenced was tumor tissue. The receptors derive from a female donor with papillary thyroid cancer or a benign thyroid nodule (not recorded which). Some clones in this sample may be carry-over from other donors' samples.

This clone was observed at least ten times. Written as DNA, the CDR3 is TGTGCCAGCAGCTTAGAGGAGGGTGGGACCTCCTACGAGCAGTACTTC. Its translation is CASSLEEGGTSYEQYF. The chain uses TRBV7-8 and TRBJ2-7, with TRBD2 as a possible D gene (6 bases). The CDR3 has 16 amino acids. V was clipped by 1 base and J by 0 bases, with 13 bases between them. In germline, CDR1 is SGHVS, CDR2 FQNEAQ.

By sample share, this clone is medium-sized (0.01 to 0.1%). The rearrangement links TRBV18 to TRBJ2-7, with 8 bases identical to TRBD1. Germline trimming cut 5 bases from V and 1 base from J; bases unmatched to any gene: 4. This CDR3 region has 14 residues. Germline CDR1 KGHSH, CDR2 LQKENI. The CDR3 DNA is TGTGCCAGCTCAAGGGACAGGACTTCCTACGAGCAGTACTTC. Translation: CASSRDRTSYEQYF.

The DNA for the CDR3 is TGTGCCAGTAGCCCTTTAGGCGAACAGGGGGCGAATGTTAACTATGGCTACACCTTC. It specifies CASSPLGEQGANVNYGYTF. The V and J genes are TRBV19 and TRBJ1-2, with 9 bases that match TRBD1. CDR1 LNHDA and CDR2 SQIVND come from the germline V gene (reference sequence). Trimming cost V 6 bases and J 1 base; bases outside gene matches: 18. The CDR3 runs to 19 residues.

This clone was recorded many times. V and J are TRBV15 and TRBJ2-2; D is undetermined. Germline CDR1 LNHNV, CDR2 YYDKDF (reference sequence). The germline V and J ends were trimmed by 2 bases and 4 bases, with 5 bases remaining between them. The CDR3 is made up of 13 amino acids. CDR3 loop: CATSRLATGELFF. The CDR3 DNA sequence: TGTGCCACCAGCAGATTAGCCACCGGGGAGCTGTTTTTT. The full variable domain, in which reference TRBV15 and TRBJ2-2 provide the parts outside the CDR3, is DAMVIQNPRYQVTQFGKPVTLSCSQTLNHNVMYWYQQKSSQAPKLLFHYYDKDFNNEADTPDNFQSRRPNTSFCFLDIRSPGLGDTAMYLCATSRLATGELFFGEGSRLTVL.

Relative to its sample, this clone is medium-sized (0.01 to 0.1%). The chain uses TRBV2 and TRBJ2-1, with 7 positions matching TRBD2. Unmatched junction bases numbered 16, after V lost 8 bases and J lost 6 bases. Germline V gene data show CDR1 as SNHLY and CDR2 as FYNNEI. The CDR3 extends over 16 amino acids. DNA for the CDR3: TGTGCCAGCTGGGACCCGTCTAGCGGCGCACCCAATGAGCAGTTCTTC. It specifies CASWDPSSGAPNEQFF.

This clone was seen repeatedly, ten times or more. The chain couples TRBV5-1 to TRBJ2-7, with 9 bases identical to TRBD1. The V segment lost 0 bases and the J segment 5 bases; nucleotides outside the gene matches: 3. This CDR3 is 14 amino acids long. The V gene's germline CDR1 is SGHRS and CDR2 YFSETQ. CDR3 protein: CASSLGDRAHEQYF. For the CDR3, the DNA is TGCGCCAGCAGCTTGGGGGACAGGGCGCACGAGCAGTACTTC.

This clone was detected ten times or more. The gene calls are TRBV6-5 and TRBJ1-2; no firm D call. The germline V and J ends were trimmed by 0 bases and 2 bases, with 7 bases remaining between them. The germline CDR1 and CDR2 sequences are MNHEY and SVGAGI. This CDR3 comprises 14 residues. The CDR3 coding sequence is TGTGCCAGCAGTTACTCTGAGCGAAACTATGGCTACACCTTC. As protein: CASSYSERNYGYTF.

This chain connects TRBV11-2 to TRBJ2-1, with 9 bases identical to TRBD1. CDR1 is SGHAT, CDR2 FQNNGV, per germline. The CDR3 is 16 amino acids. With 9 bases clipped from V and 5 bases from J, the junction kept 14 bases outside the gene matches. DNA for the CDR3: TGTGCCAGAAACCTAAGACAGGGGGGAGGGCACAATGAGCAGTTCTTC. It encodes CARNLRQGGGHNEQFF.

Regarding this clone: The junction does not match germline at one end; this may be a read error. This chain uses TRBV9 with TRBJ2-7; 7 bases map to TRBD1. The CDR3 length is 15 residues. Germline V gives CDR1 SGDLS, CDR2 YYNGEE. Here the CDR3 reads CASSVAGTVSYEQYF. The CDR3 coding sequence is TGTGCAAGCAGCGTAGCCGGGACAGTGTCCTACGAGCAGTACTTC. Full variable domain (missing parts from reference TRBV9 and TRBJ2-7): DSGVTQTPKHLITATGQRVTLRCSPRSGDLSVYWYQQSLDQGLQFLIQYYNGEERAKGNILERFSAQQFPDLHSELNLSSLELGDSALYFCASSVAGTVSYEQYFGPGTRLTVT.

V gene TRBV10-1 combines with J gene TRBJ2-1; 9 bases fit TRBD2. Germline V gives CDR1 WNHNN, CDR2 SYGVQD (reference sequence). Trimming took 2 bases from V and 8 from J; bases not matched to a gene: 7. This CDR3 comprises 15 residues. The CDR3, as DNA: TGCGCCAGCAGTGAGATAGCGGGAGTCCGGGATGAGCAGTTCTTC. Residues: CASSEIAGVRDEQFF.

This clone counts as medium-sized. The CDR3 nucleotides are TGTGCCAGCAGACTGACATTGGGGCGCTACGAGCAGTACTTC. Translating it yields CASRLTLGRYEQYF. This chain uses TRBV6-1 with TRBJ2-7; TRBD1 might be the D (5 bases). The germline CDR1 and CDR2 sequences are MNHNS and SASEGT. With 6 bases removed from V and 3 bases from J, the gap between germline ends came to 15 bases. The CDR3 loop spans 14 amino acids.

Many counts were recorded for this clone. This chain links TRBV18 with TRBJ2-1, with D hard to call. V shed 2 bases and J shed 2 bases, with 13 bases lying between them. Germline V lookup: CDR1 KGHSH, CDR2 LQKENI. The CDR3 sequence is 16 residues long. The CDR3 nucleotides read TGTGCCAGCTCACCAAGAAGGCAGATTACCTACAATGAGCAGTTCTTC. Protein: CASSPRRQITYNEQFF.

This clone appeared many times. One base away lies a much larger clone, so this may be a sequencing read error. The identical CDR3 is also encoded by other nucleotide sequences in the sample. The rearrangement links TRBV28 to TRBJ2-3; D is unclear. V was clipped by 5 bases and J by 7 bases, with 16 bases between them. Germline values: CDR1 MDHEN, CDR2 SYDVKM. The CDR3 contains 14 residues. The CDR3 bases are TGTGCCAGCAGTCCACCTACTTCCTCACATACGCAGTATTTT. It yields the protein CASSPPTSSHTQYF.

This clone is deemed large. V usage is TRBV12-3 or TRBV12-4 and J usage is TRBJ2-7; 7 nucleotides line up with TRBD1. V lost 3 bases and J lost 2; bases outside the gene matches: 7. This CDR3 is built from 15 residues. The CDR3: CASSFGTGVAYEQYF. DNA of the CDR3: TGTGCCAGCAGTTTCGGAACAGGGGTCGCCTACGAGCAGTACTTC.

The genes are TRBV9 and TRBJ2-7; D gene ambiguous. The CDR3 length is 15 residues. Germline V gene data show CDR1 as SGDLS and CDR2 as YYNGEE. The germline V and J ends were trimmed by 0 bases and 2 bases, with 12 bases remaining between them. As DNA, the CDR3 is TGTGCCAGCAGCGTAGATTGGACCGACACCTACGAGCAGTACTTC. Translating gives CASSVDWTDTYEQYF. The full variable domain, completed using reference TRBV9 and TRBJ2-7, is DSGVTQTPKHLITATGQRVTLRCSPRSGDLSVYWYQQSLDQGLQFLIQYYNGEERAKGNILERFSAQQFPDLHSELNLSSLELGDSALYFCASSVDWTDTYEQYFGPGTRLTVT.

The J gene is TRBJ1-6, the V gene TRBV30; unclear D gene. Trimming removed 3 bases from V and 10 bases from J, with 7 bases in between. The germline gives CDR1 GTSNPN, CDR2 SVGIG (reference sequence). The CDR3 sequence is 11 residues long. The CDR3 DNA sequence: TGTGCCTGGAGAAGGAGGTCACCCCTCCACTTT. Translating it yields CAWRRRSPLHF.

This clone was counted a few times. A much larger clone lies one base from this, so it may be a read error. This chain uses TRBV7-6 with TRBJ2-5; 7 bases map to TRBD2. The CDR3 totals 15 residues. The germline gives CDR1 SGHVS, CDR2 FNYEAQ. The CDR3 region is CASILAARGRETQYF. In DNA, the CDR3 is TGTGCCAGCATCTTAGCGGCGCGGGGGAGGGAGACCCAGTACTTC.

This clone was seen more than once but under ten times. This chain uses TRBV28 with TRBJ2-7; D is unresolved. The CDR3 sequence is 18 residues long. V was cut by 3 bases and J by 6 bases, with 27 bases left in between. CDR1 and CDR2 from the germline V gene are MDHEN and SYDVKM. CDR3 bases: TGTGCCAGCAGTTTCGGGTTTGGGTGGCCAGTCAGCTCTGCCGAGCAGTACTTC. It translates to CASSFGFGWPVSSAEQYF.

By share of the sample, this clone is medium-sized. J is TRBJ2-7 and V is TRBV7-9, with TRBD2 matching 8 bases. The CDR3 is made up of 15 amino acids. The V gene's germline CDR1 is SEHNR and CDR2 FQNEAQ (reference sequence). V trimming: 3 bases; J trimming: 1 base; junction bases outside the gene matches: 5. This CDR3 reads CASSLSGRPSYEQYF. CDR3 sequence (DNA): TGTGCCAGCAGCTTGAGCGGGAGACCTTCCTACGAGCAGTACTTC.

On this clone: At one of its ends the junction is not consistent with the germline gene, which may arise from a read error. The rearrangement uses TRBV5-1 and TRBJ2-2, with 9 bases lining up with TRBD2. The germline CDR1 and CDR2 sequences are SGHRS and YFSETQ. The CDR3 sequence is 15 residues long. CDR3 loop: CASIRTSGSTWELFF. The CDR3 DNA reads TGCGCCAGCATCCGTACTAGCGGGTCCACCTGGGAGCTGTTTTTT.

The rearrangement links TRBV20-1 to TRBJ2-7, with TRBD2 identical over 11 bases. Germline trimming cut 0 bases from V and 6 bases from J; bases unmatched to any gene: 7. Germline V gene sequence: CDR1 DFQATT, CDR2 SNEGSKA (reference sequence). This CDR3 is 15 amino acids long. The CDR3 sequence is CSARDVAGGPAEQYF. CDR3 bases: TGCAGTGCTAGAGACGTAGCGGGAGGGCCGGCCGAGCAGTACTTC.

By share of the sample, this clone is medium-sized. The rearrangement joins TRBV27 to TRBJ2-5; 7 nucleotides align to TRBD2. The junction had 4 bases not matched to a gene; V was cut back by 6 bases and J by 9 bases. Per the germline V gene, CDR1 is MNHEY and CDR2 is SMNVEV (reference sequence). This CDR3 spans 11 amino acids. The chain's CDR3 is CASSHRGAQYF. CDR3 in DNA: TGTGCCAGCAGCCATCGGGGGGCCCAGTACTTC.

The chain carries TRBV20-1 and TRBJ2-7, with 9 bases matching TRBD2. Germline values: CDR1 DFQATT, CDR2 SNEGSKA (reference sequence). The trim removed 3 bases at V and 1 base at J, leaving 4 bases unmatched. The CDR3 consists of 14 residues. The CDR3 here is CSARGLASSYEQYF. CDR3 in DNA: TGCAGTGCTAGGGGACTAGCATCGTCCTACGAGCAGTACTTC.